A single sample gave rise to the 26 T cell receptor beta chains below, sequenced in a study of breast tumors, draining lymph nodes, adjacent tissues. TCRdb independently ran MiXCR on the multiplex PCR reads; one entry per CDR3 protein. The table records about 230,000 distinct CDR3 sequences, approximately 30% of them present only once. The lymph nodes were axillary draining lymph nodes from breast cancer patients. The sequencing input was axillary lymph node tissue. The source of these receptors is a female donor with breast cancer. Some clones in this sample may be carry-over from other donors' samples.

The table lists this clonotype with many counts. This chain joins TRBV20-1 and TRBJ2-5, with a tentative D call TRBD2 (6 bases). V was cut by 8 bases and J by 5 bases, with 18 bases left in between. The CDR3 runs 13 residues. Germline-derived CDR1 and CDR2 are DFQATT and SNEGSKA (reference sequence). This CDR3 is CSSLLPGDETQYF. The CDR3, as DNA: TGCAGTTCCCTCCTGCCGGGGGACGAGACCCAGTACTTC.

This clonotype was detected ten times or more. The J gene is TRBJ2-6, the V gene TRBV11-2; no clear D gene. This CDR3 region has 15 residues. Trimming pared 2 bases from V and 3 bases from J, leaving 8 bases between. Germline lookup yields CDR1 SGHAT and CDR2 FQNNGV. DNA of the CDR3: TGTGCCAGCAGCTTAACCGGCGTTGGGGCCAACGTCCTGACTTTC. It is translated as CASSLTGVGANVLTF.

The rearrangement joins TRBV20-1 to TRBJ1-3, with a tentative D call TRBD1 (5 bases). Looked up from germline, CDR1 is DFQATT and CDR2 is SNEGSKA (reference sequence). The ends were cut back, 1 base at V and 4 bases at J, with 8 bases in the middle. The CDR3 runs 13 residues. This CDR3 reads CSARGGGGNTIYF. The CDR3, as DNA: TGCAGTGCTAGAGGGGGGGGAGGAAACACCATATATTTT.

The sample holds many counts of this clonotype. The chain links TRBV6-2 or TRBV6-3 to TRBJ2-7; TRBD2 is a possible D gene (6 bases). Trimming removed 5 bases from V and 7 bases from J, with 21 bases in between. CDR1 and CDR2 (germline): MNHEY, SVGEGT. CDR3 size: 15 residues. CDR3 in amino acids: CASSPSGTGGGEQYF. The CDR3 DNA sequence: TGTGCCAGCAGTCCCTCCGGGACGGGCGGAGGGGAGCAGTACTTC.

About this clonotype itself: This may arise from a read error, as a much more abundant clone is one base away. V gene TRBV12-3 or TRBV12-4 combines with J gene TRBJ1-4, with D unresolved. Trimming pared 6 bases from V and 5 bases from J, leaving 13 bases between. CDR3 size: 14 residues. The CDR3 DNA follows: TGTGCCAGCAGGTGCGGGTATGCAAATGAAAAACTGTTTTTT. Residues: CASRCGYANEKLFF.

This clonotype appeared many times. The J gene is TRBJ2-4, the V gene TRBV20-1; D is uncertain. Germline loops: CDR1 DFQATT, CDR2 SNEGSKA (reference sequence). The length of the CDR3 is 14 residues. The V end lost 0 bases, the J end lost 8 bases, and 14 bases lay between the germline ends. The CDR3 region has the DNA TGCAGTGCTAGAGATCGGGTGGGTTGGGACATTCAGTACTTC. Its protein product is CSARDRVGWDIQYF.

For the CDR3, the DNA is TGTGCCAGCAATCGGAACAATGAGCAGTTCTTC. Its translation is CASNRNNEQFF. The chain combines TRBV6-1 with TRBJ2-1; D is unclear. CDR3 length equals 11 residues. The germline V gene encodes CDR1 MNHNS and CDR2 SASEGT. V was trimmed by 7 bases and J by 5 bases, leaving 6 bases between them.

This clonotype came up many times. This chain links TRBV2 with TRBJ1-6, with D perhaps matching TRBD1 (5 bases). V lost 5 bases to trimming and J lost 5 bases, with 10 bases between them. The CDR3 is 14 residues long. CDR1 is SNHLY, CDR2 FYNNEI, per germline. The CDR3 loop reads CASSPGGNNSPLHF. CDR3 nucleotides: TGTGCCAGCAGTCCCGGGGGAAATAATTCACCCCTCCACTTT.

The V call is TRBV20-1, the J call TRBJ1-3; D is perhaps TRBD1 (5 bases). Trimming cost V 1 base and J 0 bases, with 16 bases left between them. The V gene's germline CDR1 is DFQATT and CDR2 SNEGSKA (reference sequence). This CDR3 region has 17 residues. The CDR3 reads CSARGLAGPNSGNTIYF. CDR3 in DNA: TGCAGTGCTAGAGGGCTCGCAGGGCCCAACTCTGGAAACACCATATATTTT.

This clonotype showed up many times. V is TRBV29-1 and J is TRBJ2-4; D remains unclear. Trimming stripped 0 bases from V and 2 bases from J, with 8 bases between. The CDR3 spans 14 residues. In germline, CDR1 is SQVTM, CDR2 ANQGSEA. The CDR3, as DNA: TGCAGCGTTGAAGATACGGGTTCCAAAAACATTCAGTACTTC. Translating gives CSVEDTGSKNIQYF.

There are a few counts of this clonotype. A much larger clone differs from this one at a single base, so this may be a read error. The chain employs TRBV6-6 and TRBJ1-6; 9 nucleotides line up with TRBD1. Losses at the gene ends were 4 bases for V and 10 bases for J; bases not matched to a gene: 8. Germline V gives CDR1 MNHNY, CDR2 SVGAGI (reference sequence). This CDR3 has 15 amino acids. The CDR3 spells CASSSPTGGGSPLHF. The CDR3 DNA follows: TGTGCCAGCAGTTCCCCTACAGGGGGCGGCTCACCCCTCCACTTT.

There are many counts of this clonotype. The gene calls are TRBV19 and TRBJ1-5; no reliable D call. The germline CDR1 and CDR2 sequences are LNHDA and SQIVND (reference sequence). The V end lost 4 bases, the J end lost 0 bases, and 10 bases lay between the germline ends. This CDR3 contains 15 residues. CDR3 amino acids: CASSTGKNSNQPQHF. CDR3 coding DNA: TGTGCCAGTAGTACGGGGAAGAATAGCAATCAGCCCCAGCATTTT.

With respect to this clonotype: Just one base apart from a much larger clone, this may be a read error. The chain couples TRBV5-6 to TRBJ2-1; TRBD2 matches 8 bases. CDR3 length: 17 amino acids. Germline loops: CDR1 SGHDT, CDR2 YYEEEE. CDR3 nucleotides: TGTGCCAACAGCTTTCGGTGGACTAGCAGGACTGGGGATGAGCAGTTCTTC. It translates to CANSFRWTSRTGDEQFF.

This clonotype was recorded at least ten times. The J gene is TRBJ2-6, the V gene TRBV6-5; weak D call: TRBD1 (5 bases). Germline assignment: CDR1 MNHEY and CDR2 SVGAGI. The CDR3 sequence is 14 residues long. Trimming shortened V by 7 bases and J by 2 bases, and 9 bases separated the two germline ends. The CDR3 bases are TGTGCCAGCACTACAGGTACTGGGGCCAACGTCCTGACTTTC. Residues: CASTTGTGANVLTF.

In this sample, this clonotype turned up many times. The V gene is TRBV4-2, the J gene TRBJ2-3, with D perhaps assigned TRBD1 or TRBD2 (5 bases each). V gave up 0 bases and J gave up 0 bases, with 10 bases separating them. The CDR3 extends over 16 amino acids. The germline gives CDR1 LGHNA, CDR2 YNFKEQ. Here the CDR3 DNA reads TGTGCCAGCAGCCAAGATCAAGAGGGGAGCACAGATACGCAGTATTTT. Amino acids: CASSQDQEGSTDTQYF.

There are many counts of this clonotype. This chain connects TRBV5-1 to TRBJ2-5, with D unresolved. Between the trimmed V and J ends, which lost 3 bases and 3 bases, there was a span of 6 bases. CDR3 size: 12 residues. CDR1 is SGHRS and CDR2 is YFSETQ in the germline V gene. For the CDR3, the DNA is TGCGCCAGCAGCTGGGGTGAAGAGACCCAGTACTTC. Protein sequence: CASSWGEETQYF.

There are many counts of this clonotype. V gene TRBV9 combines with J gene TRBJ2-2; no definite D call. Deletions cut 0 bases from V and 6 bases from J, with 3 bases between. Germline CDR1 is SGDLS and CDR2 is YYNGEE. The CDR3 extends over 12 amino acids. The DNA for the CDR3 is TGTGCCAGCAGCGTAGAGGCCGGGGAGCTGTTTTTT. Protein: CASSVEAGELFF.

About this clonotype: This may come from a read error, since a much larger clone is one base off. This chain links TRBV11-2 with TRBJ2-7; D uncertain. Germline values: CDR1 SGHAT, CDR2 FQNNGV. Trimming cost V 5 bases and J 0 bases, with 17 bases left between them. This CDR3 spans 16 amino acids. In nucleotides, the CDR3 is TGTGCCAGCAGCCCGAGGCGGTCGGCAAGCTCCTACGAGCAGTACTTC. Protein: CASSPRRSASSYEQYF.

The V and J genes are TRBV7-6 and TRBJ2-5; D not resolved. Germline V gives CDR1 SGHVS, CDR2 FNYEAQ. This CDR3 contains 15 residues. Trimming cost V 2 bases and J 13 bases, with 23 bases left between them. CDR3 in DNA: TGTGCCAGCAGCTTAAAATTGCTACCTCGAGAGGCCCGGTACTTC. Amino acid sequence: CASSLKLLPREARYF. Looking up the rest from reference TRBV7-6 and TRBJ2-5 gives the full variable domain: GAGVSQSPRYKVTKRGQDVALRCDPISGHVSLYWYRQALGQGPEFLTYFNYEAQQDKSGLPNDRFSAERPEGSISTLTIQRTEQRDSAMYRCASSLKLLPREARYFGPGTRLLVL.

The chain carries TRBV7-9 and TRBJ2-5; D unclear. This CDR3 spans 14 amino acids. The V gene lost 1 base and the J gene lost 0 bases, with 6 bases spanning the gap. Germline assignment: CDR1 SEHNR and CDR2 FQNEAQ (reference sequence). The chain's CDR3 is CASSLGRDQETQYF. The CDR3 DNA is TGTGCCAGCAGCTTAGGCCGTGACCAAGAGACCCAGTACTTC.

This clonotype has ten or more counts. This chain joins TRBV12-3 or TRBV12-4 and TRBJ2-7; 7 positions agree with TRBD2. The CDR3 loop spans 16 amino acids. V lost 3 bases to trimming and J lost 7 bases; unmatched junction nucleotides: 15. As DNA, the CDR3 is TGTGCCAGCAGTTTCGGTCCGGGAGGCTCAGGCGGGGAGCAGTACTTC. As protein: CASSFGPGGSGGEQYF.

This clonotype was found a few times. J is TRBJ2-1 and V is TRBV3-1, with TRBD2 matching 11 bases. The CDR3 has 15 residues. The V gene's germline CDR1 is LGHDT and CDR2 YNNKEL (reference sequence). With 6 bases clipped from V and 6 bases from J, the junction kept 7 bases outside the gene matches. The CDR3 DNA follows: TGTGCCAGCAGGGGTAGCGGGAGGGCCGTCAATGAGCAGTTCTTC. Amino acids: CASRGSGRAVNEQFF.

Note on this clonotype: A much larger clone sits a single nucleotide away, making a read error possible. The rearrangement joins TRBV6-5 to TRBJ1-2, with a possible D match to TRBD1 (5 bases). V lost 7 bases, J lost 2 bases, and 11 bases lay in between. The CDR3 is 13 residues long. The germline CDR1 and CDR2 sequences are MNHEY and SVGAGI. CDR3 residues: CASKHRPNYGYTF. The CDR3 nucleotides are TGTGCCAGCAAGCACAGGCCGAACTATGGCTACACCTTC.

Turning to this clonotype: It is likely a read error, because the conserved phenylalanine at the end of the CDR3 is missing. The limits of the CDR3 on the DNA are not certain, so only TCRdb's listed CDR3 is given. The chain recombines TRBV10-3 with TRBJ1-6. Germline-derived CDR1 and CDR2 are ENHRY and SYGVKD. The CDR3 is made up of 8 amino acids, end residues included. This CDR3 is CAISESGS.

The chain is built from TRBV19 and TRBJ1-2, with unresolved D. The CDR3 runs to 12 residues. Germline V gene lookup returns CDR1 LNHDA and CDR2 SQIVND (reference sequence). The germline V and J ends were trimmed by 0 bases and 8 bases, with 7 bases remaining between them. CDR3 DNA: TGTGCCAGTAGTATAGAGTCCCGAGGCTACACCTTC. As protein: CASSIESRGYTF.

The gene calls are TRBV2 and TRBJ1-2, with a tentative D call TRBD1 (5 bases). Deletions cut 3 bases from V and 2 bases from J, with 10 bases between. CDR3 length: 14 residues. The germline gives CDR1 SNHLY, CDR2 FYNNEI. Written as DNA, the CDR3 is TGTGCCAGCAGTGAGACAGACCAGAACTATGGCTACACCTTC. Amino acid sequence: CASSETDQNYGYTF.